One sample yielded the 19 T cell receptor beta chains listed below, sequenced in a study of long-term antiretroviral therapy in people with HIV. Sequencing relied on immunoSEQ assay v3.0, run at survey level. The protocol was immunoSEQ multiplex PCR, while the TCRdb copy is restricted to in-frame clones and leaves out a portion. The table has fewer than 35,000 clones, roughly four fifths seen once; the top ten hold around 15%. Sequencing used unsorted PBMCs, obtained 2.9 years after starting antiretroviral therapy. All receptors derive from a man aged 50 or older with HIV.

This clone turned up a few times. V gene TRBV6-5 combines with J gene TRBJ2-3; 9 bases match TRBD2. Germline loops: CDR1 MNHEY, CDR2 SVGAGI. V trimming: 0 bases; J trimming: 2 bases; junction bases outside the gene matches: 3. This CDR3 spans 16 amino acids. The DNA for the CDR3 is TGTGCCAGCAGTTACTCGATAGCGGGGGTCACAGATACGCAGTATTTT. This encodes CASSYSIAGVTDTQYF.

The chain combines TRBV29-1 with TRBJ1-2; D not resolved. The CDR3 runs to 12 residues. Trimming stripped 3 bases from V and 1 base from J, with 6 bases between. Germline V CDR1 and CDR2: SQVTM, ANQGSEA. Here the CDR3 DNA reads TGCAGCGTTGATACAGTTAACTATGGCTACACCTTC. Its protein product is CSVDTVNYGYTF.

The chain recombines TRBV27 with TRBJ2-7, with 7 bases aligning to TRBD1. Germline loops: CDR1 MNHEY, CDR2 SMNVEV (reference sequence). This CDR3 spans 15 amino acids. J lost 7 bases, V lost 6 bases, and 15 bases had no gene match. The CDR3: CASRPGQAPTGEQYF. The CDR3 region has the DNA TGTGCCAGCAGGCCCGGACAGGCCCCTACCGGGGAGCAGTACTTC.

In its sample, this clone was seen a few times. The chain employs TRBV7-9 and TRBJ2-7; the D call may be TRBD1 or TRBD2 (6 bases each). The CDR3 sequence is 14 residues long. CDR1 is SEHNR and CDR2 is FQNEAQ in the germline V gene (reference sequence). Trimming shortened V by 6 bases and J by 0 bases, and 12 bases separated the two germline ends. The CDR3 DNA reads TGTGCCAGCAGAGGGGGAGGCGACTCCTACGAGCAGTACTTC. It is translated as CASRGGGDSYEQYF.

The chain links TRBV13 to TRBJ1-2, with 8 positions matching TRBD1. The V segment lost 5 bases and the J segment 7 bases; nucleotides outside the gene matches: 6. The CDR3 extends over 13 amino acids. The germline V gene has CDR1 PRHDT and CDR2 FYEKMQ (reference sequence). The CDR3 DNA follows: TGTGCCAGCAGCGCGACAGGGGCGGTTGGCTACACCTTC. Amino acids: CASSATGAVGYTF.

V usage is TRBV6-1 and J usage is TRBJ2-3; 11 bases agree with TRBD2. The V segment lost 8 bases and the J segment 0 bases; nucleotides outside the gene matches: 4. The CDR3 runs 15 residues. In germline, CDR1 is MNHNS, CDR2 SASEGT. DNA of the CDR3: TGTGCCAGCCGACGGACTAGCGGGAGCACAGATACGCAGTATTTT. Translated: CASRRTSGSTDTQYF.

V usage is TRBV5-5 and J usage is TRBJ1-6; D is uncertain. This CDR3 spans 15 amino acids. Germline V CDR1 and CDR2: SGHKS, YYEKEE (reference sequence). Trimming cost V 6 bases and J 8 bases, with 18 bases left between them. CDR3 loop: CASTAVPSAYSPLHF. The CDR3 coding sequence is TGTGCCAGCACTGCGGTACCGTCGGCTTATTCACCCCTCCACTTT.

This chain links TRBV18 with TRBJ1-3, with 7 bases aligning to TRBD1. CDR1 is KGHSH, CDR2 LQKENI, per germline. Trimming at V came to 0 bases and at J to 0 bases, leaving 2 bases not matched to a gene. CDR3 length equals 16 residues. The CDR3 bases are TGTGCCAGCTCACCACCGGGACAGACCTCTGGAAACACCATATATTTT. It yields the protein CASSPPGQTSGNTIYF.

The chain recombines TRBV28 with TRBJ2-3; D is unclear. Germline CDR1 and CDR2: MDHEN and SYDVKM. The CDR3 covers 19 residues. The V and J ends lost 7 bases and 0 bases respectively, with 26 bases between them. The CDR3 is CASNFRMTLYHTSTDTQYF. The DNA of the CDR3 is TGTGCCAGCAATTTTCGTATGACTCTCTATCACACTAGCACAGATACGCAGTATTTT.

The genes are TRBV28 and TRBJ1-5; D ambiguous. Deletions cut 1 base from V and 5 bases from J, with 12 bases between. The CDR3 has 15 residues. Per germline, CDR1 MDHEN and CDR2 SYDVKM. CDR3 sequence reads: CASSLSDYSHQPQHF. The CDR3 coding sequence is TGTGCCAGCAGTTTATCGGACTATTCGCATCAGCCCCAGCATTTT.

V and J are TRBV7-2 and TRBJ2-3; TRBD2 matches 10 bases. CDR3 size: 16 residues. The germline V gene encodes CDR1 SGHTA and CDR2 FQGNSA. The V segment lost 5 bases and the J segment 5 bases; nucleotides outside the gene matches: 10. The CDR3 DNA follows: TGTGCCAGCAGCAACCAAGCGGGGGGGCCTTTAGATACGCAGTATTTT. Amino acid sequence: CASSNQAGGPLDTQYF.

The CDR3 here is CASKGMGGRNSPLHF. The CDR3 DNA follows: TGTGCCAGCAAGGGCATGGGAGGTAGAAATTCACCCCTCCACTTT. The chain links TRBV11-1 to TRBJ1-6, with D unresolved. Trimming removed 7 bases from V and 7 bases from J, with 17 bases in between. This CDR3 contains 15 residues. CDR1 is SGHAT and CDR2 is FQDESV in the germline V gene (reference sequence).

The J gene is TRBJ2-3, the V gene TRBV28, with D possibly matching TRBD1 (6 bases). Germline CDR1 reads MDHEN; CDR2 reads SYDVKM. This CDR3 contains 14 residues. Trimming took 6 bases from V and 3 from J, leaving 13 bases between them. DNA for the CDR3: TGTGCCAGCAGGACCTCGGGACATACAGATACGCAGTATTTT. This gives the protein CASRTSGHTDTQYF.

This clone appeared a few times. V gene TRBV18 combines with J gene TRBJ2-1, with D perhaps TRBD1 (5 bases). Germline V gives CDR1 KGHSH, CDR2 LQKENI. V gave up 2 bases and J gave up 10 bases, with 12 bases separating them. The CDR3 is made up of 13 amino acids. The CDR3 sequence is CASSPSQGIEQFF. In DNA, the CDR3 is TGTGCCAGCTCACCATCGCAGGGAATAGAGCAGTTCTTC.

V and J are TRBV5-1 and TRBJ2-5; 8 bases align to TRBD2. CDR3 length: 14 amino acids. The trim removed 2 bases at V and 1 base at J, leaving 1 base unmatched. Germline loops: CDR1 SGHRS, CDR2 YFSETQ. The CDR3 sequence is CASSFGGAQETQYF. The CDR3 DNA reads TGCGCCAGCAGCTTCGGGGGGGCCCAAGAGACCCAGTACTTC.

J is TRBJ1-4 and V is TRBV27; D not resolved. V lost 5 bases and J 8 bases, leaving 12 bases between the germline ends. Germline V lookup: CDR1 MNHEY, CDR2 SMNVEV (reference sequence). The CDR3 has 13 residues. DNA for the CDR3: TGTGCCAGCAGTCCTTCCTTATCGGAAAAACTGTTTTTT. It codes for CASSPSLSEKLFF.

This clone was detected only a few times. J is TRBJ2-1 and V is TRBV6-5, with 9 bases that match TRBD2. The CDR3 extends over 13 amino acids. Germline values: CDR1 MNHEY, CDR2 SVGAGI. With 5 bases clipped from V and 7 bases from J, the junction kept 3 bases outside the gene matches. CDR3 region: CASSGAGGNEQFF. The CDR3 DNA follows: TGTGCCAGCAGTGGAGCGGGGGGAAATGAGCAGTTCTTC.

The DNA for the CDR3 is TGTGCCAGCAGCAACAGTGACGGCCAACGAGAAAAACTGTTTTTT. Protein: CASSNSDGQREKLFF. V gene TRBV6-5 combines with J gene TRBJ1-4; D ambiguous. V lost 6 bases and J lost 8, with 19 bases in between. CDR3 length: 15 residues. Germline CDR1 MNHEY, CDR2 SVGAGI.

The V gene is TRBV11-2, the J gene TRBJ1-5; no definite D call. The V gene lost 1 base and the J gene lost 0 bases, with 13 bases spanning the gap. Germline values: CDR1 SGHAT, CDR2 FQNNGV. The CDR3 has 17 residues. The CDR3 spells CASSLGAGALSNQPQHF. CDR3 in DNA: TGTGCCAGCAGCTTAGGGGCCGGAGCTCTTAGCAATCAGCCCCAGCATTTT.